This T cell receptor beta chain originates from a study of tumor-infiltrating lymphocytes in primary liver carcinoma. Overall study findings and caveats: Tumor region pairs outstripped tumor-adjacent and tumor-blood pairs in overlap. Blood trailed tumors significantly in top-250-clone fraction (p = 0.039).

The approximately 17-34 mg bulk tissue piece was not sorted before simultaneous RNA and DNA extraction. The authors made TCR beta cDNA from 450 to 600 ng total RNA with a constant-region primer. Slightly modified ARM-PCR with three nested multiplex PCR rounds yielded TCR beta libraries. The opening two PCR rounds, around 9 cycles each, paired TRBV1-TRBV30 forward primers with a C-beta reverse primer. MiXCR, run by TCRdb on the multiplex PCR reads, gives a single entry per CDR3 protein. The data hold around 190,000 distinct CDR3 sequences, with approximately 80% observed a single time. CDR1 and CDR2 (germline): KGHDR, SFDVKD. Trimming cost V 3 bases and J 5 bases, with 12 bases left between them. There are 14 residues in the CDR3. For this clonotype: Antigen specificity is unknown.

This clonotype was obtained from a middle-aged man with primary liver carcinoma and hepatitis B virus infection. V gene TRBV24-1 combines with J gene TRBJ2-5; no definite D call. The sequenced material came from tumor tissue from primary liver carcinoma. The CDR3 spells CATSDPGTNETQYF. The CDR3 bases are TGTGCCACCAGTGATCCCGGAACAAACGAGACCCAGTACTTC.